The clone carrying this T cell receptor (beta chain) came up a few times. Its antigen is not identified. The protocol attached unique molecular identifiers to individual cDNA molecules. TCRdb re-analysed the 5' RACE reads in MiXCR, keeping a single row per CDR3 protein. The sample lists tens of thousands of distinct CDR3 sequences; over 9% were seen once. This entry is derived from a study of early T cells in non-severe SARS-CoV-2 infection. The overall study: The input, bulk RNA from unsorted whole blood, was sequenced, and chains were unpaired. Whole-study results and caveats: Matching results from VDJdb favored anti-spike CD8 responses, leaving private and CD4 specificities undetected.

The CDR3 runs to 16 residues. CDR1 is LNHDA, CDR2 SQIVND, per germline (reference sequence). The V gene end was trimmed by 5 bases and the J gene end by 5 bases; junction bases not matched to a gene: 11. The input for sequencing was whole blood, taken at baseline. The clonotype was recovered from an adult who was a healthcare worker with PCR-confirmed SARS-CoV-2 infection or an uninfected control (not recorded which). The chain carries TRBV19 and TRBJ2-3; 9 nucleotides align to TRBD2. CDR3 bases: TGTGCCAGTAGTGGGTCTGGCGGGGGGGCCATAGATACGCAGTATTTT. This encodes CASSGSGGGAIDTQYF. Looking up the rest from reference TRBV19 and TRBJ2-3 gives the full variable domain: DGGITQSPKYLFRKEGQNVTLSCEQNLNHDAMYWYRQDPGQGLRLIYYSQIVNDFQKGDIAEGYSVSREKKESFPLTVTSAQKNPTAFYLCASSGSGGGAIDTQYFGPGTRLTVL.